Below, one TCR beta chain is given with its context. Here immunoSEQ multiplex PCR was the method, and the copy in TCRdb shows in-frame clones only, minus some. The sample yields 100,000 to 130,000 clones, roughly 90% seen once. This specimen comes from a study of OX40 agonist ivuxolimab in advanced cancers. In the study overall: Three partial responders included one hepatocellular carcinoma patient and two cutaneous melanoma patients.

The V end lost 0 bases, the J end lost 8 bases, and 10 bases lay between the germline ends. Germline V gene sequence: CDR1 GTSNPN, CDR2 SVGIG (reference sequence). The CDR3 contains 12 residues. The chain links TRBV30 to TRBJ1-1; D remains ambiguous. This clonotype was obtained from an adult with an advanced solid tumor such as melanoma, head and neck, liver or kidney cancer. Sequenced here: CD4+ or CD8+ T cells sorted from blood, sampled in a trial of the OX40 agonist ivuxolimab. DNA of the CDR3: TGTGCCTGGAGTGTACCCGCAGGAGAAGCTTTCTTT. Translated: CAWSVPAGEAFF.